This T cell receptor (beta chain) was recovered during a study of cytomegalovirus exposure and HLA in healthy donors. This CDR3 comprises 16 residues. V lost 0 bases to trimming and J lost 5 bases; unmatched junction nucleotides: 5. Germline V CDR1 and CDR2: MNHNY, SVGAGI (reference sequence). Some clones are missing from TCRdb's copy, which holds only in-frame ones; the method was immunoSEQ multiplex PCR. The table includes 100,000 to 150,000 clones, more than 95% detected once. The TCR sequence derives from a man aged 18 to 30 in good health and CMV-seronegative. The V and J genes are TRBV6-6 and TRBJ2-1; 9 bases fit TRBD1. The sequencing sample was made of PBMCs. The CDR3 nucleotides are TGTGCCAGCAGTTACTCGAGCTGGGACAGGGACAATGAGCAGTTCTTC. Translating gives CASSYSSWDRDNEQFF.